The text below deals with one TCR beta chain. The CDR3 is 16 residues long. The germline V gene encodes CDR1 SNHLY and CDR2 FYNNEI. V lost 6 bases to trimming and J lost 2 bases, with 20 bases between them. The repertoire was sequenced with immunoSEQ multiplex PCR; TCRdb's copy has only in-frame clones and lacks some. The sample lists 340,000 or so clones; more than 70% were seen once. These data originate in a study of blood T cell repertoires in COVID-19. In the study overall: Samples came from the United States, Italy and Spain, spanning acute and convalescent COVID-19. Sample material is recorded as cDNA or gDNA derived from T cells, B-cell-depleted T cells, or PBMCs.

The V and J genes are TRBV2 and TRBJ2-7, with D maybe TRBD1 (5 bases). Material: peripheral blood. The TCR comes from a man aged 30 to 45 with active or convalescent COVID-19. The CDR3 is CASRPTRTTPPYEQYF. Written as DNA, the CDR3 is TGTGCCAGCAGACCTACTCGGACAACACCACCCTACGAGCAGTACTTC.